A selection of T cell receptor beta chains follows, all from one sample in a study of identical twins. TCRdb re-analysed the 5' RACE reads in MiXCR, keeping a single row per CDR3 protein. The data contain approximately 350,000 distinct CDR3 sequences, around an eighth of them singletons. The same data also contributed to another study, on yellow fever vaccine responses in identical twins.

Specimen: CD8+ T cells sorted from blood. These receptors all stem from a woman aged 18-30 years in good health. Each CDR3 is given with its conserved first and last residue. A D gene is named only where the DNA matches it firmly. For some rows the clone size is stated as once, few or many, or as a class when expanded; others skip it.

cdr3_length,j_call,v_call,d_call,clone_size,cdr3_aa,cdr3_nt
15,TRBJ2-7,TRBV12-3/TRBV12-4,TRBD1,few,CASSPGTGGWYEQYF,TGTGCCAGCAGCCCCGGGACAGGGGGTTGGTACGAGCAGTACTTC
13,TRBJ1-1,TRBV15,-,many,CATSRDVGSEAFF,TGTGCCACCAGCAGAGATGTTGGCAGTGAAGCTTTCTTT
15,TRBJ2-6,TRBV9,-,-,CASSVVRSGANVLTF,TGTGCCAGCAGCGTAGTACGCTCTGGGGCCAACGTCCTGACTTTC
12,TRBJ2-5,TRBV6-5,TRBD2,few,CASGLAQETQYF,TGTGCCAGCGGACTAGCCCAAGAGACCCAGTACTTC
17,TRBJ2-6,TRBV4-1,TRBD2,many,CASSQEGEGSGANVLTF,TGCGCCAGCAGCCAAGAGGGGGAGGGGTCTGGGGCCAACGTCCTGACTTTC
15,TRBJ2-2,TRBV3-1,-,-,CASSQVVPGPGELFF,TGTGCCAGCAGCCAAGTGGTCCCAGGTCCCGGGGAGCTGTTTTTT
17,TRBJ2-3,TRBV12-3/TRBV12-4,-,many,CASSSAPQGGFTDTQYF,TGTGCCAGCAGTTCCGCCCCGCAGGGGGGATTCACAGATACGCAGTATTTT
17,TRBJ1-1,TRBV5-1,TRBD1,-,CASSIRQGGDARTEAFF,TGCGCCAGCAGCATTCGACAGGGGGGGGATGCACGGACTGAAGCTTTCTTT
18,TRBJ2-1,TRBV13,-,-,CASSFRLSGYRPYNEQFF,TGTGCCAGCAGCTTTAGGCTTAGCGGTTATAGACCCTACAATGAGCAGTTCTTC
13,TRBJ2-7,TRBV7-9,TRBD1,few,CASSPLQGNEQYF,TGTGCCAGCAGCCCCTTACAGGGGAACGAGCAGTACTTC
15,TRBJ2-1,TRBV7-9,-,-,CASSSPTDSYNEQFF,TGTGCCAGCAGCTCCCCGACGGATTCCTACAATGAGCAGTTCTTC
11,TRBJ1-6,TRBV20-1,-,-,CSVPNGSPLHF,TGCAGTGTTCCGAATGGGTCACCCCTCCACTTT
16,TRBJ1-4,TRBV6-1,-,many,CASSPEQTGFVEKLFF,TGTGCCAGCAGTCCCGAGCAGACAGGTTTTGTTGAAAAACTGTTTTTT
15,TRBJ2-7,TRBV27,TRBD1,-,CASSLTRTGDHEQYF,TGTGCCAGCAGTTTAACCAGGACAGGGGATCACGAGCAGTACTTC
15,TRBJ2-2,TRBV9,-,-,CASSVVVGDTGELFF,TGTGCCAGCAGCGTAGTTGTAGGGGACACCGGGGAGCTGTTTTTT
14,TRBJ2-2,TRBV11-2,-,few,CASSPKPGTGELFF,TGTGCCAGCAGCCCGAAGCCCGGGACCGGGGAGCTGTTTTTT
15,TRBJ2-7,TRBV7-6,-,few,CASSLRTAGRYEQYF,TGTGCCAGCAGTCTAAGAACGGCAGGGAGGTACGAGCAGTACTTC
15,TRBJ2-1,TRBV27,-,few,CASSSYGRGYNEQFF,TGTGCCAGCAGTTCCTACGGCAGGGGATACAATGAGCAGTTCTTC
14,TRBJ2-1,TRBV29-1,TRBD1,many,CSVVTGTGTNEQFF,TGCAGCGTCGTAACCGGGACAGGGACCAATGAGCAGTTCTTC
16,TRBJ2-1,TRBV7-8,TRBD1,few,CASSSQQGLPYNEQFF,TGTGCCAGCAGCTCTCAACAGGGGTTACCCTACAATGAGCAGTTCTTC
12,TRBJ2-7,TRBV11-2,-,few,CASSSTGGAQYF,TGTGCCAGCAGCTCCACAGGGGGGGCGCAGTACTTC
16,TRBJ1-1,TRBV6-5,-,many,CASSYSGGGAATEAFF,TGTGCCAGCAGTTACTCCGGAGGGGGGGCGGCCACTGAAGCTTTCTTT
16,TRBJ2-1,TRBV24-1,TRBD2,-,CATSARWTSLYNEQFF,TGTGCCACCAGTGCCCGCTGGACTAGCCTCTACAATGAGCAGTTCTTC
16,TRBJ2-3,TRBV10-3,-,few,CAISESNRDLVDTQYF,TGTGCCATCAGTGAGTCTAACAGGGACCTAGTAGATACGCAGTATTTT
13,TRBJ2-1,TRBV11-2,TRBD1,few,CASNRDSYNEQFF,TGTGCCAGCAACCGGGACAGTTACAATGAGCAGTTCTTC
14,TRBJ2-1,TRBV4-1,TRBD2,many,CASSRTSKGNEQFF,TGCGCCAGCAGCAGGACTAGCAAGGGGAATGAGCAGTTCTTC
14,TRBJ2-7,TRBV5-1,TRBD1,few,CASSLRQGNYEQYF,TGCGCCAGCAGCTTACGACAGGGAAACTACGAGCAGTACTTC
13,TRBJ1-4,TRBV4-1,-,many,CASSQDPEKKLFF,TGCGCCAGCAGCCAAGATCCCGAGAAAAAACTGTTTTTT
14,TRBJ2-7,TRBV5-5,-,-,CASGYGLSCYEQYF,TGTGCCAGCGGCTATGGCTTAAGCTGCTACGAGCAGTACTTC
14,TRBJ2-2,TRBV20-1,-,many,CSAPAPKSTGELFF,TGCAGTGCACCGGCACCCAAGAGCACCGGGGAGCTGTTTTTT
17,TRBJ1-5,TRBV5-1,-,-,CASSLAICSSGNQPQHF,TGCGCCAGCAGCTTGGCCATTTGTAGCAGTGGTAATCAGCCCCAGCATTTT
15,TRBJ1-5,TRBV12-5,-,-,CASGLVLQGNQPQHF,TGTGCTAGTGGTTTGGTACTACAGGGAAATCAGCCCCAGCATTTT
17,TRBJ2-5,TRBV7-9,TRBD1,-,CASSTEPRTGIQETQYF,TGTGCCAGCAGCACCGAACCTCGGACAGGAATCCAAGAGACCCAGTACTTC
16,TRBJ2-1,TRBV7-8,TRBD2,many,CASSPSRAGVGHEQFF,TGTGCCAGCAGCCCAAGCAGGGCGGGAGTTGGTCATGAGCAGTTCTTC
15,TRBJ2-7,TRBV15,-,few,CATSRDLGSSYEQYF,TGTGCCACCAGCAGAGATCTGGGCAGCTCCTACGAGCAGTACTTC
15,TRBJ2-7,TRBV7-2,TRBD1,-,CASSFRGQGRNEQYF,TGTGCCAGCAGCTTTAGGGGACAGGGGAGGAACGAGCAGTACTTC
17,TRBJ2-5,TRBV24-1,-,-,CATSDRKKTEIQETQYF,TGTGCCACCAGTGATCGAAAAAAGACAGAGATCCAAGAGACCCAGTACTTC
17,TRBJ2-3,TRBV7-2,-,few,CASSLAGRPLSTDTQYF,TGTGCCAGCAGCTTAGCGGGGCGGCCGCTTAGCACAGATACGCAGTATTTT
14,TRBJ1-2,TRBV5-6,-,many,CASSSPRAVDGYTF,TGTGCCAGCAGCTCCCCCCGAGCAGTCGATGGCTACACCTTC
14,TRBJ1-1,TRBV19,TRBD1,-,CASSDRGPYTEAFF,TGTGCCAGTTCCGACAGGGGGCCGTATACTGAAGCTTTCTTT
14,TRBJ2-7,TRBV28,TRBD1,many,CASSLIQGAYEQYF,TGTGCCAGCAGCCTAATACAGGGGGCCTACGAGCAGTACTTC
14,TRBJ2-1,TRBV3-1,TRBD1,-,CASSPRQGMDEQFF,TGTGCCAGCAGCCCGAGACAGGGGATGGATGAGCAGTTCTTC
17,TRBJ2-3,TRBV5-5,TRBD2,-,CASSLARAGGSTDTQYF,TGTGCCAGCAGCTTGGCCAGAGCGGGGGGTAGCACAGATACGCAGTATTTT